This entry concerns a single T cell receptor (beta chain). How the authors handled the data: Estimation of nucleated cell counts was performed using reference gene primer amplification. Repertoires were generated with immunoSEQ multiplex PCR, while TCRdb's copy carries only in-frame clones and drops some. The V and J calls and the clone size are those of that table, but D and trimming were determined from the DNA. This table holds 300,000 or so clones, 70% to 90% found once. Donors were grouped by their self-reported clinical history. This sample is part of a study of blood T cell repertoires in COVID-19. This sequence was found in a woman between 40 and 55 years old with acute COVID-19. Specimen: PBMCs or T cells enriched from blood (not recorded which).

Written as DNA, the CDR3 is TGCGCCAGCACCGTGGGGGCGCTGGGCACAGATACGCAGTATTTT. It is translated as CASTVGALGTDTQYF. The chain employs TRBV5-1 and TRBJ2-3, with TRBD1 as a possible D gene (6 bases). This CDR3 spans 15 amino acids. Germline V gene sequence: CDR1 SGHRS, CDR2 YFSETQ. The V and J ends lost 6 bases and 1 base respectively, with 15 bases between them.